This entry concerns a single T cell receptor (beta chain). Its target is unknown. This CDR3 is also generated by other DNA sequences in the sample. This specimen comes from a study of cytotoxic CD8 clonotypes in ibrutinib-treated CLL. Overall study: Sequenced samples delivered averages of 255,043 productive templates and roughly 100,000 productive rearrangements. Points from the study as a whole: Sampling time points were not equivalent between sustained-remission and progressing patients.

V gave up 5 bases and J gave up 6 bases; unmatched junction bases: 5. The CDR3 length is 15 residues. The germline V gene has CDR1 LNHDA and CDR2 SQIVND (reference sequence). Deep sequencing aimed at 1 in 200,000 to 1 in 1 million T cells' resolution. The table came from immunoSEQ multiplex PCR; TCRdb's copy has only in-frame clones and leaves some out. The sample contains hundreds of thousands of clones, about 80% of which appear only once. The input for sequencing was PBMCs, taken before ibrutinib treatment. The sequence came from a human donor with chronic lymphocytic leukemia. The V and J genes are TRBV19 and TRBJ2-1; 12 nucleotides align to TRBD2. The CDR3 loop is CASSVLAGGFNEQFF. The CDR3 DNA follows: TGTGCCAGTAGTGTGCTAGCGGGAGGGTTCAATGAGCAGTTCTTC.